The next 22 T cell receptor beta chains were all read from a single sample in a study of molecular identifiers for immune sequencing clone quantification. TCRdb used MiXCR to reprocess the PCR reads, holding one entry per CDR3 protein. The table includes 9,500 to 15,000 distinct CDR3 sequences, around 18% detected once. The specimen was naive CD8+ T cells from blood, with Jurkat cell RNA spiked in. Subset noted: FACS-sorted CD8+CD4-CCR7+CD45RA+ naive T cells. The receptors were sampled from a human donor in good health. Some libraries in this study had Jurkat cell RNA spiked in.

In this sample, this clonotype is medium-sized (0.01 to 0.1%). CDR3 in DNA: TGTGCCAGCAGTTACGGTGGCACCCACCAGTACTTC. It encodes CASSYGGTHQYF. The rearrangement joins TRBV6-5 to TRBJ2-5; no firm D call. This CDR3 region has 12 residues. The germline V gene has CDR1 MNHEY and CDR2 SVGAGI. The V gene lost 2 bases and the J gene lost 10 bases, with 11 bases spanning the gap.

This clonotype is classed as medium-sized (0.01 to 0.1%). This chain connects TRBV4-1 to TRBJ2-3, with a possible D match to TRBD2 (5 bases). In germline, CDR1 is MGHRA, CDR2 YSYEKL. The CDR3 covers 17 residues. Between the trimmed V and J ends, which lost 1 base and 2 bases, there was a span of 16 bases. In nucleotides, the CDR3 is TGCGCCAGCAGCCAAGTGGGTCTAGCTGTAAACACAGATACGCAGTATTTT. As protein: CASSQVGLAVNTDTQYF.

This clonotype was seen many times. The V call is TRBV19, the J call TRBJ2-7; 7 positions agree with TRBD1. The germline gives CDR1 LNHDA, CDR2 SQIVND (reference sequence). The CDR3 runs to 15 residues. Trimming at V came to 5 bases and at J to 2 bases, leaving 9 bases not matched to a gene. Written as DNA, the CDR3 is TGTGCCAGTAGTGTCGACAGGGAAGGCACCTACGAGCAGTACTTC. Protein product: CASSVDREGTYEQYF.

The V and J genes are TRBV7-2 and TRBJ2-7; weak D call: TRBD2 (6 bases). From germline, CDR1 is SGHTA and CDR2 FQGNSA. The CDR3 runs 15 residues. Trimming stripped 5 bases from V and 2 bases from J, with 16 bases between. CDR3 DNA: TGTGCCAGCAGCCACCAACTAGCAGGAGCCTACGAGCAGTACTTC. This translates into CASSHQLAGAYEQYF.

Ten or more counts support this clonotype. The J gene is TRBJ2-7, the V gene TRBV7-9, with D unresolved. Germline CDR1 is SEHNR and CDR2 is FQNEAQ (reference sequence). The CDR3 has 13 residues. Trimming cost V 4 bases and J 1 base, with 8 bases left between them. This CDR3 reads CASSSTGSYEQYF. CDR3 nucleotide sequence: TGTGCCAGCAGCTCGACCGGATCCTACGAGCAGTACTTC.

The CDR3 here is CSASSLEGRTDTQYF. Written as DNA, the CDR3 is TGCAGTGCTAGCTCTCTAGAGGGAAGGACAGATACGCAGTATTTT. The chain couples TRBV20-1 to TRBJ2-3, with TRBD2 as a possible D gene (5 bases). This CDR3 has 15 residues. Per the germline V gene, CDR1 is DFQATT and CDR2 is SNEGSKA (reference sequence). V was shortened by 3 bases and J by 3 bases, with 16 bases between the two germline ends.

In its sample, this clonotype ranks as medium-sized (0.01 to 0.1%). The chain is built from TRBV7-9 and TRBJ1-1; 10 bases fit TRBD1. This CDR3 is 16 amino acids long. With 3 bases clipped from V and 1 base from J, the junction kept 5 bases outside the gene matches. CDR1 SEHNR and CDR2 FQNEAQ come from the germline V gene (reference sequence). The CDR3 sequence is CASSFRGQGKNTEAFF. The CDR3 nucleotides read TGTGCCAGCAGCTTCCGGGGACAGGGGAAGAACACTGAAGCTTTCTTT.

This clonotype was counted many times. The chain couples TRBV27 to TRBJ2-3, with a weak D call TRBD1 (5 bases). This CDR3 comprises 17 residues. Between the trimmed V and J ends, which lost 1 base and 1 base, there was a span of 15 bases. Germline V CDR1 and CDR2: MNHEY, SMNVEV (reference sequence). CDR3 in amino acids: CASSLLWGRYGTDTQYF. The CDR3 coding sequence is TGTGCCAGCAGTTTATTGTGGGGCAGGTATGGCACAGATACGCAGTATTTT.

This clonotype was detected many times. This chain uses TRBV5-6 with TRBJ2-1; D may be TRBD1 (5 bases). The CDR3 has 13 amino acids. V was clipped by 1 base and J by 5 bases, with 7 bases between them. Germline V gene data show CDR1 as SGHDT and CDR2 as YYEEEE. CDR3 residues: CASSLRGNNEQFF. The CDR3, as DNA: TGTGCCAGCAGCTTGAGGGGAAACAATGAGCAGTTCTTC.

In this sample, this clonotype turned up many times. The rearrangement links TRBV7-3 to TRBJ2-3; perhaps TRBD2 as D (6 bases). CDR1 is SGHTA, CDR2 FQGTGA, per germline. There are 16 residues in the CDR3. V gave up 2 bases and J gave up 3 bases, with 15 bases separating them. CDR3 coding DNA: TGTGCCAGCAGCTTAGGAGTCCTAGCGAGTACAGATACGCAGTATTTT. Its protein is CASSLGVLASTDTQYF.

As for this clonotype: Possible read error: a much larger clone is one base away. The rearrangement uses TRBV6-1 and TRBJ2-7; D uncertain. Germline CDR1 reads MNHNS; CDR2 reads SASEGT. The CDR3 contains 11 residues. In DNA, the CDR3 is TGTGCCGGCAGAAGCTCCTACGAGCAGTACTTC. Translating it yields CAGRSSYEQYF.

About this clonotype: Being one base from a much bigger clone, this may be a read error. The chain carries TRBV7-9 and TRBJ1-5; no clear D. This CDR3 is built from 12 residues. Germline-derived CDR1 and CDR2 are SEHNR and FQNEAQ (reference sequence). V was trimmed by 5 bases and J by 11 bases, leaving 13 bases between them. CDR3: CASSPDMQSQHF. CDR3 nucleotide sequence: TGTGCCAGCAGCCCAGATATGCAGTCCCAGCATTTT.

With respect to this clonotype: A much larger clone differs from this one at a single base, so this may be a read error. The V call is TRBV27, the J call TRBJ1-1, with a tentative D call TRBD1 (5 bases). Germline loops: CDR1 MNHEY, CDR2 SMNVEV (reference sequence). This CDR3 is 13 amino acids long. The ends were cut back, 5 bases at V and 6 bases at J, with 13 bases in the middle. The CDR3 coding sequence is TGTGCCAGCAGTCCCGGACATACCCCTGAAGCTTTCTTT. Its translation is CASSPGHTPEAFF.

About this clonotype itself: An end of the junction differs from the germline gene, which may be a read error. The chain joins TRBV13 to TRBJ1-1; D is uncertain. The CDR3 totals 13 residues. Germline loops: CDR1 PRHDT, CDR2 FYEKMQ (reference sequence). The CDR3 region has the DNA TGTGCCAGCAGCCGCGAGCTGAACACTGAAGCTTTCTTC. Its protein is CASSRELNTEAFF.

This clonotype is termed medium-sized. The chain links TRBV24-1 to TRBJ2-5; no firm D call. CDR1 KGHDR and CDR2 SFDVKD come from the germline V gene. The CDR3 length is 13 residues. V lost 3 bases, J lost 0 bases, and 4 bases lay in between. For the CDR3, the DNA is TGTGCCACCAGTGATGAGTACCAAGAGACCCAGTACTTC. As protein: CATSDEYQETQYF.

This clonotype has at least ten counts. The gene calls are TRBV29-1 and TRBJ1-1, with D uncertain. The CDR3 runs 11 residues. Trimming stripped 7 bases from V and 0 bases from J, with 6 bases between. Germline loops: CDR1 SQVTM, CDR2 ANQGSEA. This chain's CDR3 is CSGKVNTEAFF. CDR3 nucleotide sequence: TGCAGCGGGAAGGTGAACACTGAAGCTTTCTTT.

Comments on this clonotype: Since a much larger clone is just one base distant, this may be a read error. The chain links TRBV9 to TRBJ1-3; the D gene is possibly TRBD1 (6 bases). CDR1 is SGDLS and CDR2 is YYNGEE in the germline V gene. The CDR3 sequence is 14 residues long. Trimming left V 4 bases short and J 3 bases short, with 11 bases between. CDR3 residues: CASSLGGRGNTIYF. The CDR3, as DNA: TGTGCCAGCAGCCTCGGGGGGCGTGGAAACACCATATATTTT.

This clonotype came up many times. The CDR3 is CASSRTSSLEQYF. In DNA form, the CDR3 reads TGTGCCAGCAGTCGGACTAGCAGCCTCGAGCAGTACTTC. The rearrangement joins TRBV2 to TRBJ2-7, with TRBD2 matching over 8 bases. J gave up 6 bases and V 5 bases, and 6 bases lay outside the gene matches. This CDR3 region has 13 residues. From germline, CDR1 is SNHLY and CDR2 FYNNEI. Supplemented by reference TRBV2 and TRBJ2-7, the full variable domain reads EPEVTQTPSHQVTQMGQEVILRCVPISNHLYFYWYRQILGQKVEFLVSFYNNEISEKSEIFDDQFSVERPDGSNFTLKIRSTKLEDSAMYFCASSRTSSLEQYFGPGTRLTVT.

This clonotype is medium-sized within its sample. The chain uses TRBV9 and TRBJ2-1; the D call may be TRBD1 or TRBD2 (5 bases each). CDR1 SGDLS and CDR2 YYNGEE come from the germline V gene. This CDR3 is built from 15 residues. V was clipped by 3 bases and J by 8 bases, with 18 bases between them. The CDR3 loop reads CASSGRDPNADEQFF. The CDR3 nucleotides read TGTGCCAGCAGCGGCCGGGACCCCAACGCCGATGAGCAGTTCTTC.

As regards this clonotype: This may arise from a read error, as a much more abundant clone is one base away. The rearrangement joins TRBV2 to TRBJ2-3; 7 positions match TRBD2. The length of the CDR3 is 16 residues. Germline V gene sequence: CDR1 SNHLY, CDR2 FYNNEI. The CDR3 sequence is CAGSENLAVLTDTQYF. DNA for the CDR3: TGTGCCGGCAGTGAAAATCTAGCGGTACTCACAGATACGCAGTATTTT. Full variable domain (missing parts from reference TRBV2 and TRBJ2-3): EPEVTQTPSHQVTQMGQEVILRCVPISNHLYFYWYRQILGQKVEFLVSFYNNEISEKSEIFDDQFSVERPDGSNFTLKIRSTKLEDSAMYFCAGSENLAVLTDTQYFGPGTRLTVL.

This clonotype was detected many times. The rearrangement uses TRBV7-6 and TRBJ1-3; D is possibly TRBD1 (6 bases). The CDR3 extends over 16 amino acids. The V end was cut by 4 bases, the J end by 3 bases, with 16 bases between. CDR1 is SGHVS, CDR2 FNYEAQ, per germline. CDR3 in DNA: TGTGCCAGCAGCTCCTCGCGGGGGGCAAGTGGAAACACCATATATTTT. It translates to CASSSSRGASGNTIYF.

This clonotype was observed a few times. A much larger clone lies a single base off, so this may be a read error. V is TRBV7-9 and J is TRBJ2-2; 8 bases are a match to TRBD1. Germline V gene lookup returns CDR1 SEHNR and CDR2 FQNEAQ (reference sequence). The CDR3 covers 16 residues. As DNA, the CDR3 is TGTGTCAGCAGCCAACGCCGGGACAGGCTCCCCGGGGAGCTGTTTTTT. Translating gives CVSSQRRDRLPGELFF.